This T cell receptor (beta chain) was found in a study of vaccination and CD4 T cells after COVID-19. At the level of the study: Convalescent participants consisted of six males and four females, two being Hispanic. A median of 101 days (range 35 to 161) separated diagnosis from post-COVID sampling.

As concerns this clonotype: No antigen is known for it.

The Oncomine TCR Beta short-read assay sequenced DNA from cultured CD4+ T cells. TCRdb redid the calling of the PCR reads with MiXCR, one entry per CDR3 protein. The table includes more than 9,000 distinct CDR3 sequences, around 25% detected once. J lost 4 bases, V lost 1 base, and 8 bases had no gene match. Per germline, CDR1 DFQATT and CDR2 SNEGSKA (reference sequence). The CDR3 spans 16 residues. As for treatment: 10-day PBMC culture with coronavirus spike peptide pools or control peptides (ViraFEST assay). The specimen was CD4+ T cells from blood, cultured in vitro, collected before SARS-CoV-2 vaccination. The chain links TRBV20-1 to TRBJ2-2; 8 nucleotides align to TRBD2. This clonotype was sampled from a human donor who received a COVID-19 vaccine. CDR3 sequence reads: CSARVRRGGGTGELFF. DNA of the CDR3: TGCAGTGCTAGAGTTCGACGGGGGGGCGGCACCGGGGAGCTGTTTTTT.